This T cell receptor beta chain was retrieved from a study of T cell clonality in common variable immunodeficiency. The V gene lost 6 bases and the J gene lost 0 bases, with 18 bases spanning the gap. CDR3 size: 18 residues. From germline, CDR1 is LNHDA and CDR2 SQIVND (reference sequence). Sequencing input was equivalent genomic DNA from CVID and controls. This table comes from immunoSEQ multiplex PCR, and its TCRdb copy is limited to in-frame clones, with some not included. The sample offers over 13,000 clones and no singletons, the top ten holding more than 7.5%. On this clone: What it binds is not known. The read falls 3 residues short of the CDR3 end, and the missing part is taken from the germline J gene.

Study-wide results and caveats: Shared TCRbeta clones were fewer between CVID subjects than controls. CVID subjects showed higher TCRbeta clonality than healthy controls. Common variable immunodeficiency TCR beta sequences reportedly had fewer deletions and N-nucleotide insertions.

Both groups were predominantly of Caucasian heritage. V is TRBV19 and J is TRBJ2-6; TRBD1 might be the D (6 bases). The sample was peripheral blood mononuclear cells. The receptor was isolated from a human donor with common variable immunodeficiency. The CDR3: CASSTWTEFGSGANVLTF. The CDR3 bases that were read are TGTGCCAGTAGCACCTGGACAGAGTTTGGCTCTGGGGCCAACGTC.